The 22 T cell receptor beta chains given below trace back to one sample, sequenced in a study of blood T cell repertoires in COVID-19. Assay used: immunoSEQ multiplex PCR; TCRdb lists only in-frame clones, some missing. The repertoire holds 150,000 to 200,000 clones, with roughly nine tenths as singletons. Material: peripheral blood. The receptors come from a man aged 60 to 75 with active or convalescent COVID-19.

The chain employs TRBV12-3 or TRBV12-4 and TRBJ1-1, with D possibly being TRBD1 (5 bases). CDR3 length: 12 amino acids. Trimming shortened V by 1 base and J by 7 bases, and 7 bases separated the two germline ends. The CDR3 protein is CASSLEGLEAFF. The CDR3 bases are TGTGCCAGCAGTTTAGAGGGACTTGAAGCTTTCTTT.

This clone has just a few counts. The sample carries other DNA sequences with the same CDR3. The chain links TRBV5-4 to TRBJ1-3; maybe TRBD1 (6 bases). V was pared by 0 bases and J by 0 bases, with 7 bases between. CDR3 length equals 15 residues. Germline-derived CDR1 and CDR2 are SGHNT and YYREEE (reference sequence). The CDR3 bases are TGTGCCAGCAGCTTGGACAGGGCCTCTGGAAACACCATATATTTT. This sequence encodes CASSLDRASGNTIYF.

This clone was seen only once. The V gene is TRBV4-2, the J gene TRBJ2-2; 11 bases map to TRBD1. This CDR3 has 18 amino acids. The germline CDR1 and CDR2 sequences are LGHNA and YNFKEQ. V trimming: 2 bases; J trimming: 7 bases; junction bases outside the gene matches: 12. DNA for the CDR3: TGTGCCAGCAGCCAACAAACTCGGACAGGGGGCTATAGCGGGGAGCTGTTTTTT. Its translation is CASSQQTRTGGYSGELFF.

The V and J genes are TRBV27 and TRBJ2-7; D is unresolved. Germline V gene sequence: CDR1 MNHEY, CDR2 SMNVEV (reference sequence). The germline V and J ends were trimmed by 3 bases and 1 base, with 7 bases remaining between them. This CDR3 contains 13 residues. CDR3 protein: CASSFSFSYEQYF. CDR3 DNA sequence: TGTGCCAGCAGTTTCTCTTTTTCCTACGAGCAGTACTTC.

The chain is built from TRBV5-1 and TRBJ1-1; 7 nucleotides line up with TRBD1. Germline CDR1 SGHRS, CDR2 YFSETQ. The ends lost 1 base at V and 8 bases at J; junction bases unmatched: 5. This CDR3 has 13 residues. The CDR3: CASSLRDRLEAFF. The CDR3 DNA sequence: TGCGCCAGCAGCTTGAGGGACAGACTGGAAGCTTTCTTT.

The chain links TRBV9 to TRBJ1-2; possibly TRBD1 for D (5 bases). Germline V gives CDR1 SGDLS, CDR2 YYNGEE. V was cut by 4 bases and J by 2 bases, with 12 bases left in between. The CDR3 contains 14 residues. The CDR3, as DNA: TGTGCCAGCAGCTCCCGACGACAGAACTATGGCTACACCTTC. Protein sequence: CASSSRRQNYGYTF.

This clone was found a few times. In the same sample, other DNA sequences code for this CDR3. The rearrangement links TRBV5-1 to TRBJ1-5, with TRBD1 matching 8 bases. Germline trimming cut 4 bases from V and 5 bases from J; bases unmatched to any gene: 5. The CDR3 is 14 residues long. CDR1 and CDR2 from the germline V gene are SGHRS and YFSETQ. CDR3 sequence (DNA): TGCGCCAGCAGCCGAGACAGGGGCGATCAGCCCCAGCATTTT. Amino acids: CASSRDRGDQPQHF.

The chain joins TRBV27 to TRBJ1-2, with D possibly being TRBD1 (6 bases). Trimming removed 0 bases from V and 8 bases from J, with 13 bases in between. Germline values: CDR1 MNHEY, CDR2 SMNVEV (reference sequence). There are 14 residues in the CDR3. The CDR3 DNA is TGTGCCAGCAGTTTATCCGGGGGGCTGAGGGGCTACACCTTC. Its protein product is CASSLSGGLRGYTF.

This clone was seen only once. The CDR3 sequence: CASSAQISGFGYTF. In nucleotides, the CDR3 is TGTGCCAGTAGTGCCCAAATATCAGGGTTTGGCTACACCTTC. This sequence joins TRBV19 and TRBJ1-2; maybe TRBD1 (5 bases). CDR1 and CDR2 (germline): LNHDA, SQIVND (reference sequence). V shed 5 bases and J shed 7 bases, with 17 bases lying between them. The CDR3 consists of 14 residues.

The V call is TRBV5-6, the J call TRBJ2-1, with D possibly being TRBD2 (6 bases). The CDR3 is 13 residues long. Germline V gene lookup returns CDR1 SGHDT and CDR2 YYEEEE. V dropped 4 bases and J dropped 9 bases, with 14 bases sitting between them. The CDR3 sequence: CASSLGTPTEQFF. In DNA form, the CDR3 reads TGTGCCAGCAGCCTAGGGACTCCCACTGAGCAGTTCTTC. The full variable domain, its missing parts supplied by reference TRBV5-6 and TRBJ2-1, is DAGVTQSPTHLIKTRGQQVTLRCSPKSGHDTVSWYQQALGQGPQFIFQYYEEEERQRGNFPDRFSGHQFPNYSSELNVNALLLGDSALYLCASSLGTPTEQFFGPGTRLTVL.

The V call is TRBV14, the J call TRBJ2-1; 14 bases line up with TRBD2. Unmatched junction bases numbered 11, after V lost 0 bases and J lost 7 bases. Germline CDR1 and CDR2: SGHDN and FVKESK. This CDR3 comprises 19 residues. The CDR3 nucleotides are TGTGCCAGCAGCCAAGACCTATGGACTAGCGGGAGGCGGGTTAATGAGCAGTTCTTC. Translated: CASSQDLWTSGRRVNEQFF.

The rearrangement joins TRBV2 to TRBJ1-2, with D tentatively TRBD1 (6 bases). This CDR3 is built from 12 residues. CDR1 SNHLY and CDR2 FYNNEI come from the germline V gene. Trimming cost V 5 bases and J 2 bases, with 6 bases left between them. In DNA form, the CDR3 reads TGTGCCAGCAGTCAGGGGAACTATGGCTACACCTTC. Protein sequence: CASSQGNYGYTF.

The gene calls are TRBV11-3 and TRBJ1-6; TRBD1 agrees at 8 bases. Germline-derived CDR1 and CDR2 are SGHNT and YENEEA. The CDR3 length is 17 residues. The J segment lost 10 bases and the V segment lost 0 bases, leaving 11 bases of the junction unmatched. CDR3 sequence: CASSLDERTGSHSPLHF. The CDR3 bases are TGTGCCAGCAGCTTAGATGAGAGGACAGGGTCCCACTCACCCCTCCACTTT.

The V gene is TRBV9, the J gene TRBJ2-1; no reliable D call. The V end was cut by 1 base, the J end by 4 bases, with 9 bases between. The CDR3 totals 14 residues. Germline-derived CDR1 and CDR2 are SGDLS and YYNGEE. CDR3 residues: CASSVYSVYNEQFF. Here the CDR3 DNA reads TGTGCCAGCAGCGTATATTCCGTTTACAATGAGCAGTTCTTC.

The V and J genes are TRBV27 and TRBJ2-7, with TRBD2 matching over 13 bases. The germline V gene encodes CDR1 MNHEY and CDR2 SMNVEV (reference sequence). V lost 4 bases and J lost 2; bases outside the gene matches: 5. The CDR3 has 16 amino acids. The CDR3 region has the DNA TGTGCCAGCAGTTCAAGGACTAGCGGGAGACCCTACGAGCAGTACTTC. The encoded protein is CASSSRTSGRPYEQYF.

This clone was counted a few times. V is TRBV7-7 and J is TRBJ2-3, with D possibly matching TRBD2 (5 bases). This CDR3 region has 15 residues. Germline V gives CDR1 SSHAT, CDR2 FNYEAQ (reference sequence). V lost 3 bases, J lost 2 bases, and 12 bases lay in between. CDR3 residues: CASSFSLATTDTQYF. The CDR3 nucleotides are TGTGCCAGCAGCTTTAGCCTAGCAACCACAGATACGCAGTATTTT.

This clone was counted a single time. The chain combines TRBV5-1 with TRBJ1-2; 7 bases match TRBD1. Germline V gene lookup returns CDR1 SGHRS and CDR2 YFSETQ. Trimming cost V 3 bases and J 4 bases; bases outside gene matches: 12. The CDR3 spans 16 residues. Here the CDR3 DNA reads TGCGCCAGCAGCTCGCAAGGCCTGACAGGGCCCTATGGCTACACCTTC. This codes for CASSSQGLTGPYGYTF.

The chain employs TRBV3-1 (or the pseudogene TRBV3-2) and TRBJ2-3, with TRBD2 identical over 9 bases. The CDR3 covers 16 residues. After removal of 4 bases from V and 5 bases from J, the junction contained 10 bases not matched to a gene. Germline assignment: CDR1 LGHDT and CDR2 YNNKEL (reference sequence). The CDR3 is CASSLLAGGPGDTQYF. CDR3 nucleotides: TGTGCCAGCAGCCTCTTGGCGGGAGGGCCCGGAGATACGCAGTATTTT.

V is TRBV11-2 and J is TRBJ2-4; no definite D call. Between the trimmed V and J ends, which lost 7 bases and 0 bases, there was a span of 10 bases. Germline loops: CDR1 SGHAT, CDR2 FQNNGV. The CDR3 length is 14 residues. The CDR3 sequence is CASTAHVAKNIQYF. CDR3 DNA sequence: TGTGCCAGCACCGCGCATGTAGCCAAAAACATTCAGTACTTC. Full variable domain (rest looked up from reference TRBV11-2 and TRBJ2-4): EAGVAQSPRYKIIEKRQSVAFWCNPISGHATLYWYQQILGQGPKLLIQFQNNGVVDDSQLPKDRFSAERLKGVDSTLKIQPAKLEDSAVYLCASTAHVAKNIQYFGAGTRLSVL.

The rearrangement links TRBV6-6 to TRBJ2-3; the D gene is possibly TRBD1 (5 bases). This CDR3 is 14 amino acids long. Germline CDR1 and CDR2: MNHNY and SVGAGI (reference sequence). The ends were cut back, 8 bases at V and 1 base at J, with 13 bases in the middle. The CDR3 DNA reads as TGTGCCAGCCAGCGTGGCAGGGGCACAGATACGCAGTATTTT. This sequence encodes CASQRGRGTDTQYF.

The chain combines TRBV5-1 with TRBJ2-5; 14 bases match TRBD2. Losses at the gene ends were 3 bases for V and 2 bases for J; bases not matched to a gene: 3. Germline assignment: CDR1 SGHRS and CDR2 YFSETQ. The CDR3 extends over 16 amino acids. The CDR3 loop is CASSWGLAGDQETQYF. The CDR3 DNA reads TGCGCCAGCAGCTGGGGACTAGCGGGGGATCAAGAGACCCAGTACTTC.

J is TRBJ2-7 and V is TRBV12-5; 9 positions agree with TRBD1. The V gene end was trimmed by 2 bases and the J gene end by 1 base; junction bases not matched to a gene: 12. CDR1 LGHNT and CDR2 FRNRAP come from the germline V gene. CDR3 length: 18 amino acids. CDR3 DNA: TGTGCTAGTGGTTTGCTACGACAACCGGGACAGGGATCCTACGAGCAGTACTTC. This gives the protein CASGLLRQPGQGSYEQYF.